These 18 T cell receptor beta chains share one sample of origin, sequenced in a study of cytomegalovirus exposure and HLA in healthy donors (dated by TCRdb to about 2017). The receptor library was made with the immunoSEQ multiplex PCR assay. A mixture of 60 forward primers for TCR Vbeta segments and 13 reverse primers for TCR Jbeta segments was used in the multiplex PCR. In TCRdb, the immuneACCESS table is reduced to in-frame sequences with V and J assigned. These tables do not hold every clone; where another copy was compared, an unresolved V gene accounts for under half, and the others remain unexplained. This sample holds about 160,000 clones; less than 80% were observed only once. The biggest ten clones account for roughly 2% of the sample. The sequencing input was PBMCs. The receptor set was obtained from a man aged 35 to 55 in good health and CMV-seronegative.

V usage is TRBV27 and J usage is TRBJ1-4, with 9 nucleotides matching TRBD1. Germline values: CDR1 MNHEY, CDR2 SMNVEV (reference sequence). V was pared by 0 bases and J by 6 bases, with 2 bases of the junction left unmatched. CDR3 size: 15 residues. The CDR3 nucleotides are TGTGCCAGCAGTTTATCCGGGACAGGGTATGAAAAACTGTTTTTT. This sequence encodes CASSLSGTGYEKLFF.

V and J are TRBV7-6 and TRBJ2-3; TRBD2 aligns across 10 bases. V shed 5 bases and J 3 bases; nucleotides not matched to a gene: 14. The germline V gene has CDR1 SGHVS and CDR2 FNYEAQ. The CDR3 runs 18 residues. CDR3 in DNA: TGTGCCAGCAGCGCCGGAGCGGGAGGGCCACTCTCTACAGATACGCAGTATTTT. Its protein product is CASSAGAGGPLSTDTQYF.

The V and J genes are TRBV2 and TRBJ1-2; TRBD1 aligns across 8 bases. This CDR3 has 14 residues. The J segment lost 4 bases and the V segment lost 6 bases, leaving 7 bases of the junction unmatched. CDR1 and CDR2 (germline): SNHLY, FYNNEI. The CDR3 coding sequence is TGTGCCAGCAGAGGGACAGGTTATATCTATGGCTACACCTTC. Protein product: CASRGTGYIYGYTF.

CDR3 residues: CASSWDRTAYGYTF. The DNA of the CDR3 is TGCGCCAGCAGCTGGGACAGGACAGCATATGGCTACACCTTC. The chain joins TRBV5-1 to TRBJ1-2, with 8 bases aligning to TRBD1. This CDR3 spans 14 amino acids. Germline V gene sequence: CDR1 SGHRS, CDR2 YFSETQ. J gave up 5 bases and V 3 bases, and 6 bases lay outside the gene matches.

This clone came up once. The rearrangement uses TRBV21-1 and TRBJ1-5; TRBD1 reflects the table's D call only, with no check against the DNA. TRBV21-1 is a pseudogene. The CDR3 length is 15 residues. DNA for the CDR3: TGTGCCAGCAGCAAAACTGACAGTAGGGCAGGGCCCCAGCATTTT. Translated: CASSKTDSRAGPQHF.

The V and J genes are TRBV28 and TRBJ2-6; D might be TRBD1 (6 bases). Germline V gene lookup returns CDR1 MDHEN and CDR2 SYDVKM. This CDR3 is 16 amino acids long. Trimming removed 6 bases from V and 0 bases from J, with 12 bases in between. The CDR3 DNA reads TGTGCCAGCAGATCCAGGGGCACCTCTGGGGCCAACGTCCTGACTTTC. Translated, it gives CASRSRGTSGANVLTF.

The chain combines TRBV7-8 with TRBJ2-7; unclear D gene. This CDR3 has 12 residues. CDR1 is SGHVS and CDR2 is FQNEAQ in the germline V gene. The ends were cut back, 5 bases at V and 4 bases at J, with 9 bases in the middle. The CDR3 nucleotides are TGTGCCAGCAGCGGAGAGGATTACGAGCAGTACTTC. This translates into CASSGEDYEQYF.

The chain employs TRBV6-5 and TRBJ1-2; D gene uncertain. CDR3 length: 12 amino acids. From germline, CDR1 is MNHEY and CDR2 SVGAGI. With 5 bases removed from V and 7 bases from J, the gap between germline ends came to 11 bases. In DNA, the CDR3 is TGTGCCAGCAGTGAAGCTTTGATTGGCTACACCTTC. The encoded protein is CASSEALIGYTF.

This chain connects TRBV6-6 to TRBJ2-3; 7 nucleotides line up with TRBD2. Germline trimming cut 4 bases from V and 1 base from J; bases unmatched to any gene: 2. This CDR3 contains 14 residues. Germline V lookup: CDR1 MNHNY, CDR2 SVGAGI (reference sequence). The CDR3 DNA sequence: TGTGCCAGCAGTTCTCTAGCGGGCACAGATACGCAGTATTTT. Its translation is CASSSLAGTDTQYF.

Only a few counts were recorded for this clone. J is TRBJ2-1 and V is TRBV6-1, with D possibly being TRBD2 (5 bases). The CDR3 is made up of 13 amino acids. Deletions cut 5 bases from V and 5 bases from J, with 10 bases between. Germline V gives CDR1 MNHNS, CDR2 SASEGT. The DNA of the CDR3 is TGTGCCAGCAGTTTGGGGAGCAACAATGAGCAGTTCTTC. Translation: CASSLGSNNEQFF.

The chain carries TRBV11-3 and TRBJ1-1; 8 bases agree with TRBD1. The germline V gene encodes CDR1 SGHNT and CDR2 YENEEA. J was trimmed by 4 bases and V by 0 bases; bases with no gene match: 13. The CDR3 covers 18 residues. CDR3: CASSLERSAGGAITEAFF. In DNA form, the CDR3 reads TGTGCCAGCAGCTTAGAACGTTCGGCAGGGGGCGCGATCACTGAAGCTTTCTTT.

This chain connects TRBV7-2 to TRBJ1-5; 8 bases map to TRBD1. This CDR3 spans 18 amino acids. CDR1 is SGHTA and CDR2 is FQGNSA in the germline V gene. Trimming took 1 base from V and 4 from J; bases not matched to a gene: 12. The CDR3, as DNA: TGTGCCAGCAGCTTAGGTCCCAGGGGGCCCGGCCTTAATCAGCCCCAGCATTTT. Encoded protein: CASSLGPRGPGLNQPQHF.

The chain joins TRBV5-4 to TRBJ2-5, with 10 bases matching TRBD2. V dropped 4 bases and J dropped 4; count of bases not matched to a gene: 7. Germline CDR1 is SGHNT and CDR2 is YYREEE (reference sequence). CDR3 length equals 15 residues. CDR3 sequence: CASSPTWTSGETQYF. CDR3 coding DNA: TGTGCCAGCAGCCCTACTTGGACTAGCGGAGAGACCCAGTACTTC.

The chain is built from TRBV10-2 and TRBJ1-1; perhaps TRBD1 as D (5 bases). CDR1 is WSHSY and CDR2 is SAAADI in the germline V gene. The CDR3 covers 14 residues. Trimming cost V 6 bases and J 0 bases, with 11 bases left between them. CDR3 DNA: TGCGCCAGCAGGAGCCGGGACTTGAACACTGAAGCTTTCTTT. Translated, it gives CASRSRDLNTEAFF.

This clone occurred a few times. J is TRBJ2-1 and V is TRBV19; 7 bases line up with TRBD2. Germline V gene data show CDR1 as LNHDA and CDR2 as SQIVND (reference sequence). Trimming cost V 8 bases and J 10 bases; bases outside gene matches: 5. The CDR3 contains 11 residues. CDR3 nucleotides: TGTGCCAGTCGGGACTACGGGGAGCAGTTCTTC. Protein sequence: CASRDYGEQFF.

This chain connects TRBV5-4 to TRBJ2-1; tentatively, D is TRBD2 (10 bases). The ends were cut back, 4 bases at V and 7 bases at J, with 21 bases in the middle. Germline loops: CDR1 SGHNT, CDR2 YYREEE (reference sequence). This CDR3 is built from 16 residues. The CDR3 is CASSTGGLAGVNEQFF. The CDR3 nucleotides read TGTGCCAGCAGCACAGGGGGCCTAGCGGGAGTTAATGAGCAGTTCTTC.

The CDR3 sequence is CASSYEGASTDTQYF. The CDR3 DNA reads as TGTGCCAGCAGTTACGAGGGGGCGAGCACAGATACGCAGTATTTT. This chain connects TRBV6-5 to TRBJ2-3; 7 bases match TRBD1. The CDR3 is 15 amino acids. Germline V CDR1 and CDR2: MNHEY, SVGAGI. The trim removed 2 bases at V and 0 bases at J, leaving 2 bases unmatched.

This clone has a single count. The chain combines TRBV7-2 with TRBJ2-7, with D tentatively TRBD1 (5 bases). The V end lost 5 bases, the J end lost 5 bases, and 16 bases lay between the germline ends. CDR1 SGHTA and CDR2 FQGNSA come from the germline V gene. This CDR3 spans 14 amino acids. The CDR3 nucleotides read TGTGCCAGCAGCAGGATAGGGGTTTGGAACGAGCAGTACTTC. It specifies CASSRIGVWNEQYF.